These 14 T cell receptor beta chains originate from one sample sequenced in a study of cytomegalovirus exposure and HLA in healthy donors (dated by TCRdb to about 2017). The library was obtained by the immunoSEQ multiplex PCR assay. For the multiplex PCR, a mixture combining 60 forward primers for TCR Vbeta segments and 13 reverse primers for TCR Jbeta segments was used. This immuneACCESS table, as held by TCRdb, lists in-frame sequences with V and J called but not all clones. Of the missing ones, under half trace to an unresolved V gene in checked studies; the others have no known cause. The sample profile shows approximately 170,000 clones; about four fifths of them were found once. The ten largest clones take up around 7% of the sample. The sample consisted of PBMCs. The source is a male donor in good health and CMV-seropositive.

V and J are TRBV7-9 and TRBJ1-1; 7 bases agree with TRBD1. The CDR3 contains 13 residues. In germline, CDR1 is SEHNR, CDR2 FQNEAQ (reference sequence). The V and J ends lost 5 bases and 0 bases, in that order; junction bases with no gene match: 0. The CDR3 spells CASSRGLNTEAFF. The CDR3 nucleotides are TGTGCCAGCAGCAGGGGGCTGAACACTGAAGCTTTCTTT.

The rearrangement uses TRBV6-4 and TRBJ2-3, with TRBD1 as a possible D gene (5 bases). This CDR3 contains 14 residues. Germline V CDR1 and CDR2: MRHNA, SNTAGT. V was pared by 4 bases and J by 6 bases, with 14 bases between. CDR3 amino acids: CASSVKGEGDTQYF. The CDR3 DNA reads TGTGCCAGCAGTGTGAAAGGGGAAGGGGATACGCAGTATTTT.

This sequence joins TRBV4-1 and TRBJ1-3; TRBD1 might be the D (6 bases). Germline CDR1 reads MGHRA; CDR2 reads YSYEKL. There are 17 residues in the CDR3. V lost 1 base and J lost 3, with 16 bases in between. The CDR3 DNA follows: TGCGCCAGCAGCCAAGTCGCGGCGGGGGCGAGTGGAAACACCATATATTTT. Its protein is CASSQVAAGASGNTIYF.

V and J are TRBV4-3 and TRBJ2-5; perhaps TRBD1 as D (8 bases). The germline V gene encodes CDR1 LGHNA and CDR2 YSLEER. The CDR3 is 16 residues long. With 0 bases removed from V and 5 bases from J, the gap between germline ends came to 16 bases. The CDR3 region has the DNA TGCGCCAGCAGCCAAGAAACACAGGGGGGGCGGGAGACCCAGTACTTC. Translated, it gives CASSQETQGGRETQYF.

This sequence joins TRBV9 and TRBJ2-3; no definite D call. The CDR3 has 14 amino acids. Germline CDR1 SGDLS, CDR2 YYNGEE. Trimming took off 0 bases at V and 0 bases at J, with 5 bases between the two ends. The CDR3: CASSVGASTDTQYF. The DNA of the CDR3 is TGTGCCAGCAGCGTAGGCGCTAGCACAGATACGCAGTATTTT.

The chain has TRBV7-6 and TRBJ1-5; 8 bases agree with TRBD1. The CDR3 runs 17 residues. Unmatched junction bases numbered 11, after V lost 1 base and J lost 6 bases. Germline V gene data show CDR1 as SGHVS and CDR2 as FNYEAQ. The CDR3 reads CASSLGVRGHSGQPQHF. CDR3 coding DNA: TGTGCCAGCAGCTTAGGGGTCAGGGGGCATAGCGGTCAGCCCCAGCATTTT.

The rearrangement joins TRBV5-4 to TRBJ1-3, with D tentatively TRBD1 (6 bases). The CDR3 covers 14 residues. Germline CDR1 reads SGHNT; CDR2 reads YYREEE (reference sequence). V was shortened by 1 base and J by 4 bases, with 9 bases between the two germline ends. Here the CDR3 DNA reads TGTGCCAGCAGCTTGAGGGGGGGCGGAAACACCATATATTTT. Translation gives CASSLRGGGNTIYF.

The chain employs TRBV18 and TRBJ2-1, with 8 bases lining up with TRBD1. The germline V gene encodes CDR1 KGHSH and CDR2 LQKENI. The CDR3 spans 15 residues. Trimming removed 0 bases from V and 9 bases from J; junction bases left unmatched: 7. The CDR3 nucleotides read TGTGCCAGCTCACCACCGGTTGGACAGGGCGGTGAGCAGTTCTTC. It yields the protein CASSPPVGQGGEQFF.

This chain links TRBV2 with TRBJ2-3, with D possibly TRBD2 on 5 matching bases. Germline V gene lookup returns CDR1 SNHLY and CDR2 FYNNEI. Trimming shortened V by 3 bases and J by 4 bases, and 14 bases separated the two germline ends. The CDR3 length is 15 residues. The CDR3 DNA reads as TGTGCCAGCAGTGAGGAGTACGGGGTGGCAGATACGCAGTATTTT. Translating it yields CASSEEYGVADTQYF.

There are many counts of this clone. The J gene is TRBJ2-7, the V gene TRBV6-1; 8 nucleotides agree with TRBD1. V lost 3 bases, J lost 0 bases, and 4 bases stayed unmatched. The germline V gene has CDR1 MNHNS and CDR2 SASEGT. This CDR3 contains 15 residues. As DNA, the CDR3 is TGTGCCAGCAGTGAGGCTACAGGGGGCTCCTACGAGCAGTACTTC. Translated, it gives CASSEATGGSYEQYF.

J is TRBJ1-1 and V is TRBV27; 7 bases are a match to TRBD1. This CDR3 comprises 11 residues. V was clipped by 6 bases and J by 12 bases; unmatched bases: 7. From germline, CDR1 is MNHEY and CDR2 SMNVEV (reference sequence). The CDR3 coding sequence is TGTGCCAGCAGACAGGGGACGATGTCTTTCTTT. It translates to CASRQGTMSFF.

The chain uses TRBV6-5 and TRBJ2-1, with 9 positions matching TRBD2. V trimming: 4 bases; J trimming: 4 bases; junction bases outside the gene matches: 2. The CDR3 covers 14 residues. Per germline, CDR1 MNHEY and CDR2 SVGAGI. CDR3 protein: CASSLSGGYNEQFF. The CDR3, as DNA: TGTGCCAGCAGTTTAAGCGGGGGGTACAATGAGCAGTTCTTC.

The V gene is TRBV2, the J gene TRBJ2-5, with 9 positions matching TRBD1. The CDR3 length is 14 residues. Looked up from germline, CDR1 is SNHLY and CDR2 is FYNNEI. V lost 6 bases and J lost 5; bases outside the gene matches: 7. CDR3 coding DNA: TGTGCCAGCAGAGCTGGGACAGGGCGGGAGACCCAGTACTTC. This codes for CASRAGTGRETQYF.

The gene calls are TRBV30 and TRBJ1-1; a weak D match, TRBD1 (5 bases). The CDR3 sequence is 14 residues long. CDR1 and CDR2 from the germline V gene are GTSNPN and SVGIG (reference sequence). The germline V and J ends were trimmed by 1 base and 4 bases, with 13 bases remaining between them. CDR3 loop: CAWSGYKGSTEAFF. The CDR3 DNA sequence: TGTGCCTGGAGTGGATACAAGGGGTCCACTGAAGCTTTCTTT.